One TCR beta chain is described in this entry. Its specificity is not known. This specimen comes from a study of cytomegalovirus exposure and HLA in healthy donors. This CDR3 has 12 residues. Germline V gene data show CDR1 as SGHAT and CDR2 as FQNNGV. The ends were cut back, 2 bases at V and 3 bases at J, with 5 bases in the middle. PCR primers comprised 60 Vbeta and 13 Jbeta primers. The data were produced by immunoSEQ multiplex PCR, yet TCRdb's version contains in-frame clones alone and is incomplete. This table has 310,000 or so clones, over 85% appearing once. General study results and limits: A reported reduction in N-insertions relative to the approximately 690-donor mean was seen in an Asian-associated ancestry cluster in a later analysis. Several of the most significant clusters appeared, in a later analysis, to be linked to common viral pathogens.

The source is a woman aged 18 to 35 in good health and CMV-seronegative. Material: PBMCs. The chain employs TRBV11-2 and TRBJ2-7, with D uncertain. The CDR3 DNA reads TGTGCCAGCAGCTTACAGGACTACGAGCAGTACTTC. It encodes CASSLQDYEQYF.